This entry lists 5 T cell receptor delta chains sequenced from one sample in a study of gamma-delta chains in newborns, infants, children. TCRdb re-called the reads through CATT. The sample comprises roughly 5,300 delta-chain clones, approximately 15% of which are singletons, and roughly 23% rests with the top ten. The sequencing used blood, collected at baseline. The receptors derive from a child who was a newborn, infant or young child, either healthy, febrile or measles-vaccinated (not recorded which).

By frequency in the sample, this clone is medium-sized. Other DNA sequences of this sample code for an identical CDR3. The CDR3 here is CACEKLGEADSWDTRQMFF. The CDR3 DNA is TGTGCCTGTGAAAAACTGGGGGAGGCCGACTCCTGGGACACCCGACAGATGTTTTTC. The chain employs TRDV2 and TRDJ3, with 9 bases lining up with TRDD3. With V trimmed by 4 bases and J by 0 bases, 9 bases remained unmatched. The CDR3 totals 19 residues. Germline CDR1 GEAIGNYY, CDR2 EKD.

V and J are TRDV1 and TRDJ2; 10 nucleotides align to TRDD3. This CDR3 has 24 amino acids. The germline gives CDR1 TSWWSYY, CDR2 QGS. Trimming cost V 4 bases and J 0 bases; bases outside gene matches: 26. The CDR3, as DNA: TGTGCTCTTGGGGTGGATCCTGGACTCCCCTGGGGGATAGGATCGATGGCTTTGACAGCACAACTCTTCTTT. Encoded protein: CALGVDPGLPWGIGSMALTAQLFF.

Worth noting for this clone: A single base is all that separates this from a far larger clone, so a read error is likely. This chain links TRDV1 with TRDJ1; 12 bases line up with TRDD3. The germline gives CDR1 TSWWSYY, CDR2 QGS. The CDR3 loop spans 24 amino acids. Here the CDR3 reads CALGGSSYPATGGYHAINTDELIF. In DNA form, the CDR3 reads TGTGCTCTTGGGGGATCTTCCTACCCCGCTACTGGGGGATACCACGCCATTAACACCGATGAACTCATCTTT.

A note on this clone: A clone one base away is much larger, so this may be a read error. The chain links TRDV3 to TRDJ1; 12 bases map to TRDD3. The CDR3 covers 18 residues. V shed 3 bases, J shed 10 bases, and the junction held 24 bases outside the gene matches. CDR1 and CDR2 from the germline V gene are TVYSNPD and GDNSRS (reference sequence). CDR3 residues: CAFMRPSVTGGYTATLIF. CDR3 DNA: TGTGCCTTCATGAGGCCTTCCGTAACTGGGGGATACACTGCAACACTCATCTTT.

The CDR3 reads CACEPMGDTHPDKLIF. The CDR3 DNA is TGTGCCTGTGAACCGATGGGGGATACGCATCCCGATAAACTCATCTTT. This chain joins TRDV2 and TRDJ1; TRDD3 aligns across 11 bases. The V gene's germline CDR1 is GEAIGNYY and CDR2 EKD. Trimming at V came to 4 bases and at J to 3 bases, leaving 9 bases not matched to a gene. CDR3 length: 16 amino acids.